These T cell receptor beta chains were read from a single sample in a study of T cells after yellow fever vaccination. TCRdb redid the calling of the 5' RACE reads with MiXCR, one entry per CDR3 protein. The table shows hundreds of thousands of distinct CDR3 sequences, with around 12% occurring only once. The starting material was CD4+ T cells sorted from PBMCs, obtained 15 days after the yellow fever booster vaccination. The receptors stem from a man aged 18 to 30 who received the YFV17D yellow fever vaccine. Each CDR3 is given with its conserved first and last residue. A D gene is named only where the DNA matches it firmly. The size entry is marked missing in some rows and otherwise reads once, few, many or a size class.

TRBV6-2/TRBV6-3	12	.	.	TRBJ2-5	TGTGCCAGCAGTTACGCGGAAGAGACCCAGTACTTC	CASSYAEETQYF
TRBV5-1	17	few	TRBD2	TRBJ2-5	TGCGCCAGCAGCCACGCTAGCGGAAAAACCTCGTGGGAGACCCAGTACTTC	CASSHASGKTSWETQYF
TRBV12-3/TRBV12-4	13	few	.	TRBJ1-5	TGTGCCAGCAGGCGACACGGTGATCAGCCCCAGCATTTT	CASRRHGDQPQHF
TRBV7-2	15	many	.	TRBJ2-3	TGTGCCAGCTCCTTCGCCCAGGGTAGGGCAGATACGCAGTATTTT	CASSFAQGRADTQYF
TRBV7-6	15	.	.	TRBJ1-1	TGTGCCAGCAGCTTAATGCAGGGACGGAACACTGAAGCTTTCTTT	CASSLMQGRNTEAFF
TRBV5-1	14	.	TRBD2	TRBJ2-3	TGCGCCAGCAGCGACCGGAGCGGGGCAGATACGCAGTATTTT	CASSDRSGADTQYF
TRBV7-2	15	few	.	TRBJ2-2	TGTGCCAGCAGCCTAGACAGGTCGAACACCGGGGAGCTGTTTTTT	CASSLDRSNTGELFF
TRBV3-1	11	.	.	TRBJ1-2	TGTGCCAGCAGCCAAGCGACCAGGTTCTCTTTC	CASSQATRFSF
TRBV12-3/TRBV12-4	16	many	TRBD1	TRBJ1-5	TGTGCCAGCAGTAAACCGGGACAGGGGTTGAATCAGCCCCAGCATTTT	CASSKPGQGLNQPQHF
TRBV12-3/TRBV12-4	14	few	.	TRBJ2-5	TGTGCCAGCAACCGCGGGTCATCCCTAGAGACCCAGTACTTC	CASNRGSSLETQYF
TRBV6-2/TRBV6-3	17	.	TRBD2	TRBJ2-3	TGTGCCAGCAGGCGTTTTCGTGCGGGGGGGTTCACAGATACGCAGTATTTT	CASRRFRAGGFTDTQYF
TRBV5-1	13	.	.	TRBJ1-1	TGCGCCAGCAGCGGAACAGATGGCACTGAAGCTTTCTTT	CASSGTDGTEAFF
TRBV7-9	14	many	.	TRBJ2-5	TGTGCCAGCAGTTATACTGGATTACAAGAGACCCAGTACTTC	CASSYTGLQETQYF
TRBV20-1	13	.	TRBD1	TRBJ2-7	TGCAGTGCTAGCCGACAGGGCTTCTACGAGCAGTACTTC	CSASRQGFYEQYF
TRBV20-1	12	.	.	TRBJ2-1	TGCAGTGCCTGGGAGCGACCCGGGAGGCAGTTCTTC	CSAWERPGRQFF
TRBV12-3/TRBV12-4	14	.	.	TRBJ2-5	TGTGCCAGCAGTTTAAGTGTGCTATCAGAGACCCAGTACTTC	CASSLSVLSETQYF
TRBV29-1	15	.	TRBD1	TRBJ2-7	TGCAGCGTCCTCAAGGCCCCGGGACAGGTGCACGAGCAGTACTTC	CSVLKAPGQVHEQYF
TRBV27	14	few	.	TRBJ1-2	TGTGCCAGCAGTTGGCATGGAGCGGGCTATGGCTACACCTTC	CASSWHGAGYGYTF
TRBV5-8	12	few	.	TRBJ1-5	TGTGCCAGCAGCTTTTTCCCCTCAGGATCGCATTTT	CASSFFPSGSHF
TRBV7-8	15	.	TRBD2	TRBJ2-1	TGTGCCAGCAGCCCCCAAGCGCGGGGGGGCTATGAGCAGTTCTTC	CASSPQARGGYEQFF
TRBV7-2	15	few	.	TRBJ1-3	TGTGCCAGCAGCTTAAGTGCAGTCTCTGGAAACACCATATATTTT	CASSLSAVSGNTIYF
TRBV10-3	12	few	.	TRBJ2-1	TGTGCCATCAGTCTTACCGGGGATGAGCAGTTCTTC	CAISLTGDEQFF
TRBV6-2/TRBV6-3	17	.	.	TRBJ1-2	TGTGCCAGCAGTTACTCCAAGGACGGCGGGACCTACTATGGCTACACCTTC	CASSYSKDGGTYYGYTF
TRBV10-3	18	.	TRBD2	TRBJ2-3	TGTGCCATCAGATCGGGTCGAGGGACTACTGCTAGCACAGATACGCAGTATTTT	CAIRSGRGTTASTDTQYF
TRBV19	17	few	TRBD1	TRBJ2-1	TGTGCCAGTAGCTACAGAGGGACAGGGGACTCCTACAATGAGCAGTTCTTC	CASSYRGTGDSYNEQFF
TRBV30	14	.	.	TRBJ1-2	TGTGCCTGGAGTGTACGAGGACAGCCCTATGGCTACACCTTC	CAWSVRGQPYGYTF
TRBV6-5	14	few	.	TRBJ2-5	TGTGCCAGCAGGGCAGCCGGGAACCAAGAGACCCAGTACTTC	CASRAAGNQETQYF
TRBV5-1	15	.	.	TRBJ2-1	TGCGCCAGCAGCCCCGTCGCGGGGTTGGAGAATGAGCAGTTCTTC	CASSPVAGLENEQFF
TRBV20-1	12	few	.	TRBJ1-5	TGCAGTGCTAGAGACCAGAAACAGCCCCAGCATTTT	CSARDQKQPQHF
TRBV7-9	15	.	.	TRBJ1-2	TGTGCCAGCAGCCATCAAGCACAGGGATGGAGTGGCTACACCTTC	CASSHQAQGWSGYTF
TRBV18	13	few	TRBD2	TRBJ2-1	TGTGCCAGCTCACCACCTACGGGACTAGCCCTGTTCTTC	CASSPPTGLALFF
TRBV30	13	.	.	TRBJ1-5	TGTGCCTGGGCCTTAGGGGGCAATCAGCCCCAGCATTTT	CAWALGGNQPQHF
TRBV27	15	few	.	TRBJ2-7	TGTGCCAGCAGTCATTATCAGGGGCTCTCCTACGAGCAGTACTTC	CASSHYQGLSYEQYF
TRBV4-2	14	.	.	TRBJ2-7	TGTGCCAGCAGCCGAAGAGGAGACGCGGAGGTCCAGTACTTC	CASSRRGDAEVQYF
TRBV20-1	15	.	TRBD2	TRBJ2-3	TGCAGTGCTAGCGGGGGGGCCTTGAGCACAGATACGCAGTATTTT	CSASGGALSTDTQYF
TRBV7-9	13	few	.	TRBJ2-5	TGTGCCAGCAGCTTAGCGCAGGGAGAGACCCAGTACTTC	CASSLAQGETQYF
TRBV19	16	.	TRBD1	TRBJ2-3	TGTGCCAGTAGTATATTGAGCGGGACAGGGGGAGATACGCAGTATTTT	CASSILSGTGGDTQYF
TRBV7-8	18	.	.	TRBJ1-2	TGTGCCAGCAGCTTAGGGGGTACAGGGCAGACGCTGCCCTATGGCTACACCTTC	CASSLGGTGQTLPYGYTF
TRBV6-5	15	many	TRBD2	TRBJ2-1	TGTGCCAGCAGTGGGAGCGGGGGGGCCTACAATGAGCAGTTCTTC	CASSGSGGAYNEQFF
TRBV6-5	15	.	.	TRBJ2-2	TGTGCCAGCAGCGGAAAGGGGGGGCGCCCCGGGGAGCTGTTTTTT	CASSGKGGRPGELFF
TRBV4-3	19	.	TRBD2	TRBJ2-7	TGCGCCAGCAGCCAAGATATGTCGTGGAAGAGCGGGGTATCCTACGAGCAGTACTTC	CASSQDMSWKSGVSYEQYF
TRBV6-2/TRBV6-3	15	.	.	TRBJ1-1	TGTGCCAGCAGTTATCAGCCCAGACTGAACACTGAAGCTTTCTTT	CASSYQPRLNTEAFF
TRBV7-2	14	.	TRBD1	TRBJ1-5	TGTGCCAGCAGCTCCGGACAGGGCCAGGGGCCCCAGCATTTT	CASSSGQGQGPQHF
TRBV4-3	15	.	TRBD1	TRBJ1-6	TGCGCCAGCAGCCCAGGACAGGGGGCTTGGTCACCCCTCCACTTT	CASSPGQGAWSPLHF
TRBV6-5	16	.	TRBD1	TRBJ1-2	TGTGCCAGCAGTTACTCGAGTTCCAGGGGGACCTATGGCTACACCTTC	CASSYSSSRGTYGYTF
TRBV28	13	few	TRBD1	TRBJ1-2	TGTGCCAGCAGAGTGACAGGGGTCTATGGCTACACCTTC	CASRVTGVYGYTF
TRBV20-1	14	.	TRBD1	TRBJ2-5	TGCAGTGCTAGGAAACAGGGGGCGGGGGATACCCAGTACTTC	CSARKQGAGDTQYF
TRBV12-5	17	.	TRBD1	TRBJ2-1	TGTGCTAGTGGTTTGTCGACCGGGACAGGGTCCTACAATGAGCAGTTCTTC	CASGLSTGTGSYNEQFF
TRBV20-1	13	.	TRBD1	TRBJ2-7	TGCAGTGCTACCCCCTCGACAGGGGGCGAGCAGTACTTC	CSATPSTGGEQYF
TRBV9	14	.	.	TRBJ1-1	TGTGCCAGCAGCCCTGCTGCGCAAAGCACTGAAGCTTTCTTT	CASSPAAQSTEAFF
TRBV6-1	15	.	.	TRBJ1-5	TGTGCCAGCAGTGAAGCAGCAGAGTTCAATCAGCCCCAGCATTTT	CASSEAAEFNQPQHF
TRBV4-2	16	.	.	TRBJ1-1	TGTGCCAGCAGCCAAGTCGGACAGCCCATGAACACTGAAGCTTTCTTT	CASSQVGQPMNTEAFF
TRBV7-9	13	many	.	TRBJ2-5	TGTGCCAGCAGTCGCAGACTTGATGAGGGCCAGTACTTC	CASSRRLDEGQYF
TRBV7-6	17	few	TRBD2	TRBJ2-2	TGTGCCAGCAGCTTTAGCCTAGCGGGGTCGAACACCGGGGAGCTGTTTTTT	CASSFSLAGSNTGELFF
TRBV7-6	12	many	TRBD1	TRBJ2-5	TGTGCCAGCAGCAAACAGGGGGAGACCCAGTACTTC	CASSKQGETQYF
TRBV7-9	14	many	.	TRBJ1-1	TGTGCCAGCAGCTCTGGCGGGGGCGGGACTGAAGCTTTCTTT	CASSSGGGGTEAFF
TRBV5-1	16	few	TRBD1	TRBJ1-1	TGCGCCAGCAGACGGCGGACAGGGCCGATGAACACTGAAGCTTTCTTT	CASRRRTGPMNTEAFF
TRBV7-2	18	many	.	TRBJ2-5	TGTGCCAGCAGCTCCTATCAGGGGAGCGGTCTCCCAGGAGGGACCCAGTACTTC	CASSSYQGSGLPGGTQYF
TRBV27	12	.	.	TRBJ1-5	TGTGCCAGCAGCGGGCAATCGGGGCCCCAGCATTTT	CASSGQSGPQHF